This T cell receptor beta chain was recovered during a study of blood T cell repertoires in COVID-19 (dated by TCRdb to the early 2020s). For context, the study as a whole: Samples from collaborators originated in the United States, Italy and Spain and spanned both the acute and convalescent phases of COVID-19. Sample metadata almost always included a de-identified subject ID, COVID-19 status, age in years and sex. The dataset comprised deeply sampled blood TCRbeta repertoires from subjects exposed to, actively infected with, or recovered from COVID-19. The repertoires were released in a freely available public database intended as a resource for research on the immune response to SARS-CoV-2. Samples came from the ongoing ImmuneRACE study (first 160 participants) plus 1,254 subjects from 6 global collaborators. HLA class I and class II types, where available, came from metadata supplied by the sample provider rather than from assay-based typing. The prospective study material was composed of cDNA or gDNA derived from T cells, B-cell-depleted T cells, or PBMCs. General conclusions and limits of the study: The quantity of clinical and demographic metadata differed by source and by participant and was supplied without curation.

Collaborating institutions collected whole blood in K2EDTA tubes following their own protocols. Collaborator samples were shipped for TCRbeta analysis as frozen whole blood, isolated PBMCs, or DNA extracted from either sample type. Worth noting for this clone: Its antigen has not been determined. Per-nucleotide qualities are absent, and no much larger clonotype sits a single base away.

TCRbeta CDR3 regions were amplified from genomic DNA using the immunoSEQ Assay, a bias-controlled multiplex PCR. On the authors' methods: Nucleated cell counts per sample were estimated from amplification of reference gene primers within the assay. To quantify the absolute abundance of each unique TCRbeta CDR3 rearrangement, sequence reads were collapsed and filtered. For each sample, productive Simpson clonality was calculated as the square root of Simpson's diversity index across productive rearrangements. The table was pulled from immuneACCESS by TCRdb, which kept in-frame rearrangements only. Such tables lose some clones; where checked, under half of the loss comes from unresolved V genes, and the rest has no known cause. That table is the source of V, J and clone size, and D and trimming were worked out from the DNA. Counted in this sample were under 80,000 clones; around four fifths of them appeared once. Less than 6.5% of the sample goes to the ten largest clones.

Sequencing input: peripheral blood. The source of this sequence is a man between 65 and 85 years old with acute or convalescent COVID-19.

The nucleotide sequence is given as TGTGCCAGCAGCGGCTCGAACACCGGGGAGCTGTTTTTT. Translated, this gives CASSGSNTGELFF. The chain couples TRBV7-3 to TRBJ2-2; confidence is insufficient to name the D gene. The CDR3 goes from the cysteine to the phenylalanine over 13 residues. Left in the record is the CDR3 DNA by itself, 39 bases read in frame from the first base. Relative to germline, V is 5 bases shorter and J is 0 bases shorter, with 4 bases between their ends. CDR1 and CDR2 (SGHTA, FQGTGA) derive from the germline V gene.